The clone carrying this T cell receptor (beta chain) was recorded at least ten times. Antigen specificity is unknown. For TCRbeta, the library was prepared with unique molecular identifiers. TCRdb ran MiXCR on the PCR reads and lists one entry per CDR3 protein. The sample yields around 180,000 distinct CDR3 sequences, 11% seen once. This sample is drawn from a study of T-cell reconstitution after alpha-beta-depleted transplantation in children. Findings and limits, study-wide: Reports say that about two months after transplant, the alpha-beta T cells came out of several hundred graft clones that had expanded.

Germline-derived CDR1 and CDR2 are SGHDT and YYEEEE. The CDR3 contains 15 residues. J lost 6 bases, V lost 1 base, and 10 bases had no gene match. The clonotype was recovered from a boy aged 2-15 years with acute myeloid leukemia, due to receive a stem cell transplant. The sample was PBMCs, taken before TCRalphabeta/CD19-depleted stem cell transplant. This chain connects TRBV5-6 to TRBJ2-7; 7 bases are shared with TRBD1. Here the CDR3 reads CASSLLGQKKFEQYV. As DNA, the CDR3 is TGTGCCAGCAGCTTGCTGGGACAGAAAAAATTCGAGCAGTACGTC.